The TCR beta chain under discussion was sequenced for a study of CD8+CD57+ T cells in acquired aplastic anemia (dated by TCRdb to the late 2010s). For the wider study: On average, sorted CD4+ and CD8+ cells yielded approximately 3 ug of extracted DNA, with a range of roughly 0.18 to 27.4 ug. A CD8+CD57+ expansion meant a frequency higher than the mean frequency seen in healthy subjects.

Profiling of TCR beta VDJ combinations and CDR3 sequences used genomic DNA as the template. An Illumina HiSeq 2000 was used for TCR repertoire sequencing. The original methods were these. Repertoires were assessed using TRBV/TRBJ rearrangement plots, CDR3 size and DJ length profiles, and Simpson's diversity index. Whichever DNA sequence was most abundant in the deep sequencing data was defined as the immunodominant clone. CDR3 amino acid sequences were checked for sharing across subjects and were also compared against the VDJdb database and published repertoires. TCRdb took the public reads, trimmed them with fastp at Q25, ran MiXCR for clone calling and kept in-frame beta chains. Merged by CDR3 protein, the rows form single entries marked with the most common genes and DNA. Here the V and J calls rest on TCRdb's processing, not on the authors' analysis. This sample lists 120,000 or so distinct CDR3 sequences; roughly 40% were detected once. Clones ranked in the top ten supply 2.6% of the sample.

Expansion of CD8+CD57+ cells had been shown by flow cytometry in the patients chosen for sequencing. All patients had severe acquired aplastic anemia diagnosed by International Study of Aplastic Anemia and Agranulocytosis and Camitta criteria. No therapy had been received by the patients at the time of blood sampling. In the study, sorted CD4+ and CD8+ blood T cells from patients with severe aplastic anemia and from healthy subjects underwent deep sequencing of TCR repertoires. Patients were enrolled under clinicaltrials.gov protocols 00001620, 01623167, 00001397, 00071045, 00081523 and 00961064 in the USA. Ficoll-Paque density gradient centrifugation was used to isolate peripheral blood mononuclear cells. Before DNA extraction, CD4+ and CD8+ T cells were sorted by FACS or by magnetic beads. What the work shows at the level of the full study, not this receptor alone: Between patients and healthy controls, no significant difference in CD8+ Simpson's diversity was found (P=0.060). Roughly 29 CD8+ CDR3 sequences were found in both patients and controls but appeared to be highly expressed in patients and within the immunodominant clones of the patients.

The CDR3, from cysteine to phenylalanine, totals 16 residues. Only the CDR3 part of the read is kept: 48 bases, read in frame from the first base. At the junction V is shortened by 5 bases and J by 3 bases; bases outside the gene matches: 7. The germline V gene encodes CDR1 KGHDR and CDR2 SFDVKD. Of note for this clonotype: Its cognate antigen has yet to be identified. The record has no base qualities; no much larger clone is one base away.

This chain is built from TRBV24-1 and TRBJ1-5, and 9 bases in between align with TRBD1. This receptor was identified in a human donor with aplastic anemia. Specimen: sorted CD4+, CD8+, or CD8+CD57+ T cells (not recorded which) from PBMCs. At the DNA level, the sequence is TGTGCCACCAGTGCTGCCGGGACAGGGATCAATCAGCCCCAGCATTTT. This encodes CATSAAGTGINQPQHF.